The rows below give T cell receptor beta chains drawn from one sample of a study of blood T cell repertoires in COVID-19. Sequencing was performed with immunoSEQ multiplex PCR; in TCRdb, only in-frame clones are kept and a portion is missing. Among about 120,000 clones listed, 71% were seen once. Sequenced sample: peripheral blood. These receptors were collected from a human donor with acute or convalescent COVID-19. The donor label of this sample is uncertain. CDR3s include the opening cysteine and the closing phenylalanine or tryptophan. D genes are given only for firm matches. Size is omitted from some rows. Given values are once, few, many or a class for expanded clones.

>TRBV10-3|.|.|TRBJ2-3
CAISETGRGTDTQYF
TGTGCCATCAGTGAGACAGGGAGGGGGACAGATACGCAGTATTTT
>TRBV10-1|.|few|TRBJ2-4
CASSDPPPVSVPPKNIQYF
TGCGCCAGCAGTGACCCGCCTCCGGTGAGCGTCCCCCCTAAAAACATTCAGTACTTC
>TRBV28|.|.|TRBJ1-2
CASSSSGWHGYTF
TGTGCCAGCAGTTCATCAGGATGGCATGGCTACACCTTC
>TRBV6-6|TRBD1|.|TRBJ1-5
CASSPGTGAVNQPQHF
TGTGCCAGCAGCCCCGGGACAGGGGCTGTCAATCAGCCCCAGCATTTT
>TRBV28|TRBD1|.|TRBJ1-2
CASRYRGWGYTF
TGTGCCAGCAGGTACAGGGGATGGGGCTACACCTTC
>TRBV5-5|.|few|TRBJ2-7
CASTEGAKGSYEQYF
TGTGCCAGCACTGAAGGGGCGAAGGGCTCCTACGAGCAGTACTTC
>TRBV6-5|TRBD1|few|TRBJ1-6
CASSNLQGYNSPLHF
TGTGCCAGCAGTAATTTACAGGGGTATAATTCACCCCTCCACTTT
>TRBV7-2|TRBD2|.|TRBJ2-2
CASSLHSGSRGELFF
TGTGCCAGCAGCTTACATAGCGGGTCTCGCGGGGAGCTGTTTTTT
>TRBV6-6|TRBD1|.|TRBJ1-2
CASSLTGSGGYTF
TGTGCCAGCAGTTTGACAGGGTCGGGTGGCTACACCTTC
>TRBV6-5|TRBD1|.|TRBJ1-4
CASSWGQGEKLFF
TGTGCCAGCAGTTGGGGACAGGGGGAAAAACTGTTTTTT
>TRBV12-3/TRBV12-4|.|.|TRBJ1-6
CASNLGANSPLHF
TGTGCCAGCAACTTGGGAGCGAATTCACCCCTCCACTTT
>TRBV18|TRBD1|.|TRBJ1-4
CASSPPRGQNEKLFF
TGTGCCAGCTCACCACCGAGGGGACAGAATGAAAAACTGTTTTTT
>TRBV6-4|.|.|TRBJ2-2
CASSDSPGKGAGELFF
TGTGCCAGCAGTGACTCTCCGGGGAAGGGGGCCGGGGAGCTGTTTTTT
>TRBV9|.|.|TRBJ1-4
CASSVGGVNEKLFF
TGTGCCAGCAGCGTAGGGGGCGTTAATGAAAAACTGTTTTTT
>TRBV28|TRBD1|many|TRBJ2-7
CASSSPGTVTYEQYF
TGTGCCAGCAGTTCCCCCGGGACAGTAACCTACGAGCAGTACTTC
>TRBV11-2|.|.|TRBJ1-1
CASSLELNTEAFF
TGTGCCAGCAGCTTAGAATTAAACACTGAAGCTTTCTTT
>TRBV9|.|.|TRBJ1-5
CASSPRPGLNNQPQHF
TGTGCCAGCAGTCCCCGTCCGGGACTCAACAATCAGCCCCAGCATTTT
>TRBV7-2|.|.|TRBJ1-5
CASSPQRGNQPQHF
TGTGCCAGCAGCCCCCAAAGGGGAAATCAGCCCCAGCATTTT
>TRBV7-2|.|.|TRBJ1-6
CASSPWTAGGNSPLHF
TGTGCCAGCAGCCCCTGGACCGCCGGGGGGAATTCACCCCTCCACTTT
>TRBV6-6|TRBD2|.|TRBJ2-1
CASSSGGAYNEQFF
TGTGCCAGCAGTTCCGGGGGGGCTTACAATGAGCAGTTCTTC
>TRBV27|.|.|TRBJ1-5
CASSRRGNQPQHF
TGTGCCAGCAGCCGGAGGGGCAATCAGCCCCAGCATTTT
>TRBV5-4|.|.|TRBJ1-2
CASSRGSGPLYGYTF
TGTGCCAGCAGCCGGGGGTCAGGGCCTTTATATGGCTACACCTTC
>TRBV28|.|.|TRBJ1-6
CASSLRVGAAPLHF
TGTGCCAGCAGTTTAAGAGTGGGGGCGGCACCCCTCCACTTT
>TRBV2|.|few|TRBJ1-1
CASMGLTEAFF
TGTGCCAGCATGGGGCTCACTGAAGCTTTCTTT
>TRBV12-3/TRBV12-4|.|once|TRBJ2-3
CASSFLGTDTQYF
TGTGCCAGCAGTTTCTTAGGCACAGATACGCAGTATTTT
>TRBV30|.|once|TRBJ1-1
CAWSVQAGRATEAFF
TGTGCCTGGAGTGTACAAGCAGGGAGGGCCACTGAAGCTTTCTTT
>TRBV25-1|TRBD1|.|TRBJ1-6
CASSGQGWSPLHF
TGTGCCAGCTCGGGACAGGGATGGTCACCCCTCCACTTT
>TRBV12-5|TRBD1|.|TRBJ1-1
CASGLVLGQGLSTEAFF
TGTGCTAGTGGTTTGGTATTAGGACAGGGGCTCTCCACTGAAGCTTTCTTT
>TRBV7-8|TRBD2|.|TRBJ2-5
CASSLGLAGAVETQYF
TGTGCCAGCAGCTTAGGCCTAGCGGGGGCGGTTGAGACCCAGTACTTC
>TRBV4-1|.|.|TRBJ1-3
CASSQDPRGGSGNTIYF
TGCGCCAGCAGCCAAGATCCCCGCGGGGGCTCTGGAAACACCATATATTTT
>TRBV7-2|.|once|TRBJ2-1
CASSLEFSYNEQFF
TGTGCCAGCAGCTTAGAATTCAGCTACAATGAGCAGTTCTTC
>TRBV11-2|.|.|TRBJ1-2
CASSTQGNYGYTF
TGTGCCAGCAGCACACAGGGCAACTATGGCTACACCTTC
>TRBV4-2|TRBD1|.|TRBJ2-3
CASSQRDRDTDTQYF
TGTGCCAGCAGCCAAAGGGACAGGGATACAGATACGCAGTATTTT
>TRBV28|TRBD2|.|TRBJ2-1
CASSHGLAGAGGNEQFF
TGTGCCAGCAGCCACGGACTAGCGGGGGCCGGGGGCAATGAGCAGTTCTTC
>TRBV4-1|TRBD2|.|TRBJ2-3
CASSQDTPKIAGATDTQYF
TGCGCCAGCAGCCAAGATACACCCAAAATAGCGGGAGCAACAGATACGCAGTATTTT
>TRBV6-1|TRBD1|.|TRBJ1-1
CASSDTGAPAMNTEAFF
TGTGCCAGCAGTGACACAGGGGCTCCGGCTATGAACACTGAAGCTTTCTTT
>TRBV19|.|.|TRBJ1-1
CASSIGQGIMNTEAFF
TGTGCCAGTAGTATTGGGCAGGGGATCATGAACACTGAAGCTTTCTTT
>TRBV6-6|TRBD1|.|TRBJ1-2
CASTNRQGSYGYTF
TGTGCCAGCACTAACCGACAGGGATCCTATGGCTACACCTTC
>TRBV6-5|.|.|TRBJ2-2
CASSSEVNAGELFF
TGTGCCAGCAGCTCTGAGGTTAACGCCGGGGAGCTGTTTTTT
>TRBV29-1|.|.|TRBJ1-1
CSSQRDTTRDTEAFF
TGCAGCTCCCAAAGAGACACCACGAGGGACACTGAAGCTTTCTTT
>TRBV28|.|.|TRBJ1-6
CASSLGGTYNSPLHF
TGTGCCAGCAGTCTTGGGGGGACCTATAATTCACCCCTCCACTTT
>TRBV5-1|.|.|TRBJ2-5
CASSQQGHQETQYF
TGCGCCAGCAGCCAACAGGGTCACCAAGAGACCCAGTACTTC
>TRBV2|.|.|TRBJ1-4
CASRKGVTNEKLFF
TGTGCCAGCAGGAAGGGGGTAACTAATGAAAAACTGTTTTTT
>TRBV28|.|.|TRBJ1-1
CASSLSQVNTEAFF
TGTGCCAGCAGTTTATCACAGGTAAACACTGAAGCTTTCTTT
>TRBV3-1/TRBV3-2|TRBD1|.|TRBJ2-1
CASSQDIFRGQGYNEQFF
TGTGCCAGCAGCCAAGATATTTTCAGGGGACAGGGTTACAATGAGCAGTTCTTC
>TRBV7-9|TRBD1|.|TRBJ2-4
CASSPGTVDIQYF
TGTGCCAGCAGCCCCGGGACAGTTGACATTCAGTACTTC
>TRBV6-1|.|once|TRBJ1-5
CASSESGNNQPQHF
TGTGCCAGCAGTGAATCGGGGAACAATCAGCCCCAGCATTTT
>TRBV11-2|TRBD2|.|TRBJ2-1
CASSLDLAAYNEQFF
TGTGCCAGCAGCTTAGACCTAGCGGCCTACAATGAGCAGTTCTTC
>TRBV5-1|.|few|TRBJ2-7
CASSLASRDLYEQYF
TGCGCCAGCAGCTTGGCCTCGAGGGATTTGTACGAGCAGTACTTC
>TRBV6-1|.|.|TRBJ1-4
CASSERLANEKLFF
TGTGCCAGCAGTGAAAGATTAGCTAATGAAAAACTGTTTTTT
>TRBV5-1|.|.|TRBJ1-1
CASSTFGQGNTEAFF
TGCGCCAGCAGCACCTTCGGGCAGGGGAACACTGAAGCTTTCTTT
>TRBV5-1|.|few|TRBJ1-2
CASSSRDAGYGYTF
TGCGCCAGCAGCTCCAGGGATGCCGGATATGGCTACACCTTC
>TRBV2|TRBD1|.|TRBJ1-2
CASSQTGPHYGYTF
TGTGCCAGCAGTCAGACAGGGCCCCACTATGGCTACACCTTC
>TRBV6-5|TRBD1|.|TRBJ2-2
CASRTGTGYAGELFF
TGTGCCAGCAGGACCGGGACAGGGTATGCCGGGGAGCTGTTTTTT
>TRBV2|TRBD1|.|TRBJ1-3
CASMGTGGLGNTIYF
TGTGCCAGCATGGGGACAGGGGGCCTTGGAAACACCATATATTTT
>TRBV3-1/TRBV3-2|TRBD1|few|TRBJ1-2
CASSQDGTAFYGYTF
TGTGCCAGCAGCCAAGATGGGACAGCATTCTATGGCTACACCTTC
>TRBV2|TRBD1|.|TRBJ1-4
CASSDAGTGRREKLFF
TGTGCCAGCAGTGACGCGGGGACAGGGAGGAGGGAAAAACTGTTTTTT
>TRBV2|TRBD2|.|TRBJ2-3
CASSGASGTQYF
TGTGCCAGCAGTGGGGCTAGCGGTACGCAGTATTTT
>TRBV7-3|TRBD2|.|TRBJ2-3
CASSLIASGGGHTDTQYF
TGTGCCAGCAGCTTAATTGCTAGCGGGGGGGGGCACACAGATACGCAGTATTTT
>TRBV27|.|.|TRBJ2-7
CASSFGTSSEQYF
TGTGCCAGCAGTTTCGGGACATCTAGCGAGCAGTACTTC